These 5 T cell receptor beta chains were all obtained from the same sample, sequenced in a study of beta chain features in type 1 diabetes. Findings and limits, study-wide: Significant though moderate, a shortening of TCRB CDR3s appeared in all four CD4+ subsets of Type 1 diabetes patients.

For these receptors, no antigen is known. TCRB transcripts that were expressed got sequenced, as all of the isolated RNA had been reverse transcribed. This table comes from immunoSEQ multiplex PCR, and its TCRdb copy is limited to in-frame clones, with some not included. The sample yields almost 350,000 clones, 7% to 10% seen once. The sequencing input was central memory CD4+ T cells from blood. These receptors were collected from a man aged 30 to 39 with type 1 diabetes.

The chain uses TRBV9 and TRBJ2-5, with TRBD2 identical over 10 bases. The J call may be in error: the DNA end matches TRBJ2-7 better. This CDR3 is built from 15 residues. Germline-derived CDR1 and CDR2 are SGDLS and YYNGEE. The CDR3: CASSPSQRGGYEQYF. The DNA of the CDR3 is TGTGCCAGCAGCCCTTCCCAGCGGGGGGGCTACGAGCAGTACTTC.

In this sample, this clone turned up a few times. The rearrangement links TRBV19 to TRBJ2-2; TRBD1 aligns across 8 bases. V was pared by 4 bases and J by 4 bases, with 5 bases of the junction left unmatched. Germline CDR1 LNHDA, CDR2 SQIVND (reference sequence). The CDR3 is 15 amino acids. The CDR3 sequence is CASSTSRGLTGELFF. For the CDR3, the DNA is TGTGCCAGTAGTACAAGCAGGGGGCTCACCGGGGAGCTGTTTTTT.

The rearrangement uses TRBV7-2 and TRBJ2-3; maybe TRBD2 (6 bases). CDR1 is SGHTA and CDR2 is FQGNSA in the germline V gene. The CDR3 extends over 13 amino acids. Trimming removed 4 bases from V and 5 bases from J, with 10 bases in between. CDR3 in DNA: TGTGCCAGCAGCTCGGGGGTGGGAGATACGCAGTATTTT. This sequence encodes CASSSGVGDTQYF.

This clone was recorded a few times. This chain links TRBV12-5 with TRBJ2-5; the D gene is possibly TRBD1 (6 bases). The CDR3 extends over 15 amino acids. Trimming took off 6 bases at V and 1 base at J, with 15 bases between the two ends. Germline loops: CDR1 LGHNT, CDR2 FRNRAP. For the CDR3, the DNA is TGTGCTAGTGGAAGGGGGTTTGAAGGCCAAGAGACCCAGTACTTC. It is translated as CASGRGFEGQETQYF.

This clone was detected only a few times. The chain has TRBV4-3 and TRBJ2-3; tentatively, D is TRBD1 or TRBD2 (5 bases each). This CDR3 is 14 amino acids long. The V and J ends lost 1 base and 5 bases respectively, with 10 bases between them. CDR1 LGHNA and CDR2 YSLEER come from the germline V gene. DNA of the CDR3: TGCGCCAGCAGCCAAGGCAGGGAGTTAGATACGCAGTATTTT. It translates to CASSQGRELDTQYF.